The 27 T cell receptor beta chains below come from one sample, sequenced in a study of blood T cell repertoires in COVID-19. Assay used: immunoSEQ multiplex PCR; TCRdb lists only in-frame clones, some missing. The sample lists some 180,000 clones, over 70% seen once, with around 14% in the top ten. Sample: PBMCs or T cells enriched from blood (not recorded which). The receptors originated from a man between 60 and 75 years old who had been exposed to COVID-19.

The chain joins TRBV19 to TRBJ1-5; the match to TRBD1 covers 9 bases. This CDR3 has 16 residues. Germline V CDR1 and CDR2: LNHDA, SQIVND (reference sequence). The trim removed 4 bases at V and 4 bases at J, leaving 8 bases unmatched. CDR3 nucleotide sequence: TGTGCCAGTAGTAGTGTCCCCGGGACAGGGAATCAGCCCCAGCATTTT. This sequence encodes CASSSVPGTGNQPQHF.

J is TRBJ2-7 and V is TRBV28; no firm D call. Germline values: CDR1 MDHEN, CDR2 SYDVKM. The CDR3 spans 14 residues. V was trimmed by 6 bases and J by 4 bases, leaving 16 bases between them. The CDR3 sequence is CASSLHASRYEQYF. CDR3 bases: TGTGCCAGCAGCCTTCACGCCTCGAGGTACGAGCAGTACTTC.

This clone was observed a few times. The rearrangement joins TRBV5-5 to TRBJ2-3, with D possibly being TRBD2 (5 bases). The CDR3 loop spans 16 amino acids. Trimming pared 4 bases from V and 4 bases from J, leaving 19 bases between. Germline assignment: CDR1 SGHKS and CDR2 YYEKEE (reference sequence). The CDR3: CASSPNGLAIADTQYF. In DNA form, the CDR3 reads TGTGCCAGCAGCCCAAATGGGTTAGCGATCGCAGATACGCAGTATTTT.

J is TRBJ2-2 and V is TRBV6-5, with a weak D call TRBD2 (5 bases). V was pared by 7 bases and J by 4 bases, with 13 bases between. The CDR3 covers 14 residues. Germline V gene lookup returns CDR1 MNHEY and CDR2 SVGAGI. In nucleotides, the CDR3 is TGTGCCAGCACCCAACGGGGTGTCACCGGGGAGCTGTTTTTT. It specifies CASTQRGVTGELFF.

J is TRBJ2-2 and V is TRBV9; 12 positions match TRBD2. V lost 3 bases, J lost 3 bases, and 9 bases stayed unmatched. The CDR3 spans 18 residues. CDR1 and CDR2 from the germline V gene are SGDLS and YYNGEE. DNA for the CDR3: TGTGCCAGCAGCGGGGGTCTAGCGGGAGGGCCGCACACCGGGGAGCTGTTTTTT. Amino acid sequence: CASSGGLAGGPHTGELFF.

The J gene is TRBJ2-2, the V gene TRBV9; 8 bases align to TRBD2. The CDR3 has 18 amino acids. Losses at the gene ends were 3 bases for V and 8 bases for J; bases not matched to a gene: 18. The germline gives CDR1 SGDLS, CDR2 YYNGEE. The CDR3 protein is CASSAEVRFGGRQGELFF. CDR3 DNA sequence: TGTGCCAGCAGCGCGGAGGTTAGGTTTGGCGGGAGGCAGGGGGAGCTGTTTTTT.

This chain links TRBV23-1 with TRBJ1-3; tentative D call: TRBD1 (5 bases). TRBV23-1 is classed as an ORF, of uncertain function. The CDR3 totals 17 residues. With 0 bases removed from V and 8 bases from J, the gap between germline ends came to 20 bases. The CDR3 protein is CASSQSRRVFIKDTIYF. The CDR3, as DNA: TGCGCCAGCAGTCAATCCCGCAGGGTGTTCATCAAAGACACCATATATTTT.

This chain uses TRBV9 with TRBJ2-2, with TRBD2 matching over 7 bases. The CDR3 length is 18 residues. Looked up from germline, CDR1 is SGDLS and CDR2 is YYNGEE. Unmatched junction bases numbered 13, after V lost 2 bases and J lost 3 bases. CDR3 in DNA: TGTGCCAGCAGCGTTCTCCCTCTAGCGGCTTTGGACACCGGGGAGCTGTTTTTT. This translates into CASSVLPLAALDTGELFF.

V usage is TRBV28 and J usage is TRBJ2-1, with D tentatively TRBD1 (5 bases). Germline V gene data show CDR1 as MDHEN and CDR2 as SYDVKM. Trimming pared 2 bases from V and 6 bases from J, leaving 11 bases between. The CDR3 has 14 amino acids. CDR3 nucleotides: TGTGCCAGCAGTTTAAGACAGATAGGCAATGAGCAGTTCTTC. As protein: CASSLRQIGNEQFF. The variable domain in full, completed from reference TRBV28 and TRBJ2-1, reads DVKVTQSSRYLVKRTGEKVFLECVQDMDHENMFWYRQDPGLGLRLIYFSYDVKMKEKGDIPEGYSVSREKKERFSLILESASTNQTSMYLCASSLRQIGNEQFFGPGTRLTVL.

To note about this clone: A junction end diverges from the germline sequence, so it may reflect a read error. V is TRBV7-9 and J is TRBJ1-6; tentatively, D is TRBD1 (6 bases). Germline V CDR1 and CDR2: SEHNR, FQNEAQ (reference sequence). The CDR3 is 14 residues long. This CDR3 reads CASSLEGQPAPPVF. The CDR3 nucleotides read TGTGCCAGCAGCTTAGAAGGACAGCCCGCACCCCCGGTGTTT.

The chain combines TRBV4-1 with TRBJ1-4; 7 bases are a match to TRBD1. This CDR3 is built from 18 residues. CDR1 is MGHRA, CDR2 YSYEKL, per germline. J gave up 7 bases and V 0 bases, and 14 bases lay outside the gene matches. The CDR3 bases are TGCGCCAGCAGCCAAGATTGGCAGGGGGGAGCTCGCGGTGAAAAACTGTTTTTT. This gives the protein CASSQDWQGGARGEKLFF.

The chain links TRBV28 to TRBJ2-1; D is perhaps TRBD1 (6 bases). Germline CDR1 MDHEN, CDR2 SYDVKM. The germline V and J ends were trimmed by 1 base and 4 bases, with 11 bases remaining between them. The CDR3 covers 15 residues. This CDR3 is CASSLLAQGYNEQFF. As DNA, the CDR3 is TGTGCCAGCAGTTTATTGGCCCAGGGGTACAATGAGCAGTTCTTC.

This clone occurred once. This CDR3 is CASSVDRAGEQYF. The CDR3 nucleotides read TGTGCCAGCAGTGTGGACAGGGCCGGCGAGCAGTACTTC. J is TRBJ2-7 and V is TRBV2; 8 nucleotides match TRBD1. CDR3 size: 13 residues. Germline assignment: CDR1 SNHLY and CDR2 FYNNEI. Losses at the gene ends were 4 bases for V and 6 bases for J; bases not matched to a gene: 5.

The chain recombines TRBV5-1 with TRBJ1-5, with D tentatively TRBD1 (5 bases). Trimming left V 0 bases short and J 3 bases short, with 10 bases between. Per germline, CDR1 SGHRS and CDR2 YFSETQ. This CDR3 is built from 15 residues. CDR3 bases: TGCGCCAGCAGCTTGGCAGGGCACCTCAATCAGCCCCAGCATTTT. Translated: CASSLAGHLNQPQHF.

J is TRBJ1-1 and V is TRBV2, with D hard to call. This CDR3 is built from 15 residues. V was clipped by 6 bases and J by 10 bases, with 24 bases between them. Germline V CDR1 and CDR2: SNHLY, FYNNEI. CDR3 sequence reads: CASRIGLGQIIAAFF. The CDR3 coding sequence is TGTGCCAGCAGGATAGGCTTGGGCCAGATCATCGCAGCTTTCTTT.

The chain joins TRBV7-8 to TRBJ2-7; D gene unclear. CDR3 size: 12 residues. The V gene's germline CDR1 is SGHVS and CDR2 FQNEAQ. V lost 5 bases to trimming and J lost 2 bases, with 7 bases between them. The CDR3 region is CASSPDTYEQYF. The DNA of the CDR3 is TGTGCCAGCAGCCCAGACACCTACGAGCAGTACTTC.

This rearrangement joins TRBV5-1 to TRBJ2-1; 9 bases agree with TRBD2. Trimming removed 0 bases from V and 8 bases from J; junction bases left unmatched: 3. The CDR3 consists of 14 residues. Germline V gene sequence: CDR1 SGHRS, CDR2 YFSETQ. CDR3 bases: TGCGCCAGCAGCTTGGCGTTAGCGGGAGATGAGCAGTTCTTC. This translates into CASSLALAGDEQFF.

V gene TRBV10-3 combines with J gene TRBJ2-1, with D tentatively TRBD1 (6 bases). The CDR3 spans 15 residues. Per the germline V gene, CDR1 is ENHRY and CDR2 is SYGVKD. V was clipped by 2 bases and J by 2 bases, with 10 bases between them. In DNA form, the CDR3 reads TGTGCCATCAGTGAGGGGGGCTTGGCCTACAATGAGCAGTTCTTC. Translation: CAISEGGLAYNEQFF.

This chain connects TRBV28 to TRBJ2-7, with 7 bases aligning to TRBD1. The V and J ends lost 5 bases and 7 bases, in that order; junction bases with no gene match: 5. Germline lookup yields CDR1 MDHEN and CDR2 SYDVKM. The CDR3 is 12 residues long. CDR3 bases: TGTGCCAGCAGTACCACAGGGGAGGAGCAGTACTTC. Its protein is CASSTTGEEQYF.

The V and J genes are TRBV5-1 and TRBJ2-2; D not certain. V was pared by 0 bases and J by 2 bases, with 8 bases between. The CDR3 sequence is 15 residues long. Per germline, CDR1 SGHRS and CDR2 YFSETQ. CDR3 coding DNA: TGCGCCAGCAGCTTGGATGGAGTAAACACCGGGGAGCTGTTTTTT. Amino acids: CASSLDGVNTGELFF.

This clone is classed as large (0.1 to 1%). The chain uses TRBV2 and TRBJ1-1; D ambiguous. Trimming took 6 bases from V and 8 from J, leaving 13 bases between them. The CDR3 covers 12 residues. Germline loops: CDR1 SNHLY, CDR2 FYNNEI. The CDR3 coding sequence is TGTGCCAGCAGCCCCACTCCCCACGAAGCTTTCTTT. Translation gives CASSPTPHEAFF. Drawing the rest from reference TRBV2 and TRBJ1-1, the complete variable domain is EPEVTQTPSHQVTQMGQEVILRCVPISNHLYFYWYRQILGQKVEFLVSFYNNEISEKSEIFDDQFSVERPDGSNFTLKIRSTKLEDSAMYFCASSPTPHEAFFGQGTRLTVV.

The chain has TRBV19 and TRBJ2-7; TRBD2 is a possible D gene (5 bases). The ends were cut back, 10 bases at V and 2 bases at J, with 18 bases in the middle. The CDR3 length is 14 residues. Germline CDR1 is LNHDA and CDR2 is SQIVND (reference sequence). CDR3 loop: CATSSSALTYEQYF. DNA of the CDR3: TGTGCCACCTCTAGCTCTGCACTAACCTACGAGCAGTACTTC. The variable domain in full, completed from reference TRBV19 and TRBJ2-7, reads DGGITQSPKYLFRKEGQNVTLSCEQNLNHDAMYWYRQDPGQGLRLIYYSQIVNDFQKGDIAEGYSVSREKKESFPLTVTSAQKNPTAFYLCATSSSALTYEQYFGPGTRLTVT.

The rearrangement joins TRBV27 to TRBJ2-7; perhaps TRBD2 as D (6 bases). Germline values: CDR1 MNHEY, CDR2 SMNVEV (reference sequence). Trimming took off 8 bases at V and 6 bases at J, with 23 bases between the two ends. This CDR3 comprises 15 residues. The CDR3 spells CASSLGGLATFEQYF. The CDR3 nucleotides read TGTGCCAGCTCACTGGGCGGGCTAGCGACATTCGAGCAGTACTTC.

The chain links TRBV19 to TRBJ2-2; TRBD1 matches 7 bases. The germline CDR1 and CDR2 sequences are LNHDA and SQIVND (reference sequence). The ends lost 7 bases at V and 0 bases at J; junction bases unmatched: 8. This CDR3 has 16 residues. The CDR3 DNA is TGTGCCAGTAAGGAGGACAGGTTCGCGAACACCGGGGAGCTGTTTTTT. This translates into CASKEDRFANTGELFF.

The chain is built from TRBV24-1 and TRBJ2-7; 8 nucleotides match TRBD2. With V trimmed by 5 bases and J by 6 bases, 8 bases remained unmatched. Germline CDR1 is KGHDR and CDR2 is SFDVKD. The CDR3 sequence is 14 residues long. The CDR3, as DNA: TGTGCCACCAGTGGGATCGGGAGGGCCTCCGAGCAGTACTTC. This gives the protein CATSGIGRASEQYF.

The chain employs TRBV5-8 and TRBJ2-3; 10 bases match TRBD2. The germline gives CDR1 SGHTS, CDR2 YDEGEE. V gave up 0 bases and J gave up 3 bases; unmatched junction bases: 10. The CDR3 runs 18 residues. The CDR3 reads CASSLVFGIAGGTDTQYF. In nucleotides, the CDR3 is TGTGCCAGCAGCTTGGTTTTTGGAATAGCGGGAGGTACAGATACGCAGTATTTT.

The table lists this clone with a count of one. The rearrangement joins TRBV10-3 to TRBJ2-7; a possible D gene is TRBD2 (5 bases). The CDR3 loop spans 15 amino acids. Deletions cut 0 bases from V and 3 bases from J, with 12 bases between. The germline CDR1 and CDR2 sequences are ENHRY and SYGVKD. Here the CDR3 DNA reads TGTGCCATCAGTGAGTCCATAGGTGGGAGCTACGAGCAGTACTTC. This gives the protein CAISESIGGSYEQYF.